The next 15 T cell receptor beta chains were all read from a single sample in a study of patients and donors after allogeneic stem cell transplantation. TCRdb reanalysed the RT-PCR reads using MiXCR and keeps one entry per CDR3 protein. The sample includes about 74,000 distinct CDR3 sequences, less than 30% of them seen just once. Sequencing used blood, either unsorted or a sorted T cell fraction (not recorded which). The source of these receptors is a human donor who was either an allogeneic HSCT recipient or a stem cell or donor lymphocyte infusion donor (not recorded which). It is not recorded whose cells these are; they may come from a transplant donor.

The gene calls are TRBV13 and TRBJ1-2, with D hard to call. The germline CDR1 and CDR2 sequences are PRHDT and FYEKMQ (reference sequence). V dropped 3 bases and J dropped 5 bases, with 13 bases sitting between them. CDR3 length equals 14 residues. Here the CDR3 reads CASSLLRARYGYTF. The CDR3 bases are TGTGCCAGCAGCTTGCTACGAGCCAGGTATGGCTACACCTTC.

The V and J genes are TRBV12-3 or TRBV12-4 and TRBJ2-7, with D possibly TRBD1 on 6 matching bases. This CDR3 spans 11 amino acids. Trimming shortened V by 6 bases and J by 6 bases, and 9 bases separated the two germline ends. CDR3 in amino acids: CASSTGFEQYF. CDR3 nucleotides: TGTGCCAGCAGCACAGGGTTCGAGCAGTACTTC.

This clonotype was counted between two and nine times. The J gene is TRBJ1-1, the V gene TRBV5-1; D is undetermined. Germline CDR1 reads SGHRS; CDR2 reads YFSETQ. V was trimmed by 0 bases and J by 1 base, leaving 7 bases between them. The CDR3 is made up of 14 amino acids. The CDR3 DNA reads TGCGCCAGCAGCTTGGTCGGCTCGAACACTGAAGCTTTCTTT. Encoded protein: CASSLVGSNTEAFF. The whole variable domain, filled in from reference TRBV5-1 and TRBJ1-1, reads KAGVTQTPRYLIKTRGQQVTLSCSPISGHRSVSWYQQTPGQGLQFLFEYFSETQRNKGNFPGRFSGRQFSNSRSEMNVSTLELGDSALYLCASSLVGSNTEAFFGQGTRLTVV.

This clonotype was seen only a few times. J is TRBJ1-4 and V is TRBV7-9; 7 nucleotides line up with TRBD1. This CDR3 comprises 15 residues. Per the germline V gene, CDR1 is SEHNR and CDR2 is FQNEAQ (reference sequence). After removal of 5 bases from V and 7 bases from J, the junction contained 10 bases not matched to a gene. DNA for the CDR3: TGTGCCAGCAGCGGTGGGACAGCCGTAAGTGAAAAACTGTTTTTT. Its protein is CASSGGTAVSEKLFF.

The chain has TRBV7-9 and TRBJ1-4; the D is unclear. V was clipped by 6 bases and J by 8 bases, with 16 bases between them. Germline V gene lookup returns CDR1 SEHNR and CDR2 FQNEAQ (reference sequence). The CDR3 totals 14 residues. The CDR3 loop is CASSVTPREEKLFF. CDR3 nucleotide sequence: TGTGCCAGCAGTGTCACTCCCCGGGAAGAAAAACTGTTTTTT.

This clonotype was seen a few times. V and J are TRBV10-3 and TRBJ1-1; a weak D match, TRBD1 (6 bases). V lost 7 bases, J lost 4 bases, and 13 bases lay in between. Looked up from germline, CDR1 is ENHRY and CDR2 is SYGVKD. The CDR3 is made up of 13 amino acids. In DNA, the CDR3 is TGTGCCATCAAGGGGGGTGTGGGCACTGAAGCTTTCTTT. Its protein product is CAIKGGVGTEAFF.

This clonotype turned up a few times. V gene TRBV7-2 combines with J gene TRBJ1-5, with TRBD1 identical over 8 bases. Germline V gene data show CDR1 as SGHTA and CDR2 as FQGNSA. The trim removed 6 bases at V and 0 bases at J, leaving 4 bases unmatched. CDR3 length: 15 residues. DNA of the CDR3: TGTGCCAGCAGTTCCAGGGGGCTTAGCAATCAGCCCCAGCATTTT. It encodes CASSSRGLSNQPQHF.

The chain has TRBV6-2 or TRBV6-3 and TRBJ2-7; D is unclear. Trimming took off 10 bases at V and 6 bases at J, with 16 bases between the two ends. Looked up from germline, CDR1 is MNHEY and CDR2 is SVGEGT. The CDR3 sequence is 12 residues long. CDR3 amino acids: CATSPGRREQYF. The DNA of the CDR3 is TGTGCCACCTCTCCCGGTCGACGCGAGCAGTACTTC.

This clonotype has a handful of counts. This CDR3 reads CASSVEPPGGVSLSYNEQFF. CDR3 DNA: TGTGCCAGCAGCGTAGAGCCCCCCGGCGGGGTTTCCCTCTCCTACAATGAGCAGTTCTTC. This rearrangement joins TRBV9 to TRBJ2-1, with D maybe TRBD2 (6 bases). CDR3 length: 20 amino acids. The germline V gene has CDR1 SGDLS and CDR2 YYNGEE. The ends were cut back, 0 bases at V and 0 bases at J, with 22 bases in the middle.

This clonotype was seen more than once but under ten times. The chain combines TRBV20-1 with TRBJ1-1; D is undetermined. Germline lookup yields CDR1 DFQATT and CDR2 SNEGSKA (reference sequence). CDR3 length: 11 residues. The ends were cut back, 6 bases at V and 11 bases at J, with 16 bases in the middle. In nucleotides, the CDR3 is TGCAGTGCCGCCCAACCTACGCGGGCTTTCTTT. This encodes CSAAQPTRAFF.

The chain joins TRBV7-3 to TRBJ1-6; TRBD1 matches at 9 bases. This CDR3 contains 15 residues. J gave up 7 bases and V 5 bases, and 6 bases lay outside the gene matches. CDR1 is SGHTA and CDR2 is FQGTGA in the germline V gene. This chain's CDR3 is CASSQQGAGNSPLHF. In DNA, the CDR3 is TGTGCCAGCAGCCAACAGGGGGCTGGAAATTCACCCCTCCACTTT.

This clonotype was picked up a small number of times. The chain couples TRBV7-2 to TRBJ1-1; 7 positions match TRBD1. Germline V gene data show CDR1 as SGHTA and CDR2 as FQGNSA. The CDR3 has 14 amino acids. V was pared by 5 bases and J by 3 bases, with 6 bases of the junction left unmatched. CDR3: CASSTSRGDTEAFF. DNA for the CDR3: TGTGCCAGCAGCACCTCCAGGGGGGACACTGAAGCTTTCTTT.

The rearrangement links TRBV18 to TRBJ1-3; tentative D call: TRBD1 (6 bases). From germline, CDR1 is KGHSH and CDR2 LQKENI. The CDR3 consists of 15 residues. V lost 5 bases and J 0 bases, leaving 11 bases between the germline ends. DNA for the CDR3: TGTGCCAGCTCAGACAGGAACCCCTCTGGAAACACCATATATTTT. This translates into CASSDRNPSGNTIYF.

The V call is TRBV21-1, the J call TRBJ2-7; TRBD1 is the table's D call and was not checked against the DNA. TRBV21-1 constitutes a pseudogene. CDR3 length: 15 amino acids. For the CDR3, the DNA is TGTGCCAGCAGTCCAACGGGGGACGACTTCTACGAGCAGTACTTC. It codes for CASSPTGDDFYEQYF.

In its sample, this clonotype was seen a few times. V is TRBV20-1 and J is TRBJ1-3; D gene unclear. The CDR3 has 13 residues. Trimming cost V 3 bases and J 0 bases, with 6 bases left between them. Germline loops: CDR1 DFQATT, CDR2 SNEGSKA (reference sequence). CDR3 nucleotide sequence: TGCAGTGCTAGGTCGGGCTCTGGAAACACCATATATTTT. Amino acid sequence: CSARSGSGNTIYF.